The sequence of this T cell receptor (beta chain) was determined in a study of cytomegalovirus exposure and HLA in healthy donors. Study findings and constraints: Several of the most significant clusters appeared linked to common viral pathogens, based on a later analysis. The listing of roughly 160 TCR beta chains classed them as cytomegalovirus-associated.

Each donor's status was that of a healthy bone marrow donor. As to this clone: The antigen remains undetermined.

V was clipped by 4 bases and J by 5 bases, with 16 bases between them. From germline, CDR1 is LNHDA and CDR2 SQIVND (reference sequence). This CDR3 has 15 amino acids. The PCR was carried out with 60 Vbeta primers and 13 Jbeta primers. This table comes from immunoSEQ multiplex PCR, and its TCRdb copy is limited to in-frame clones, with some not included. The sample lists about 90,000 clones, less than 85% seen once, with around 20% in the top ten. The chain employs TRBV19 and TRBJ2-3, with a tentative D call TRBD2 (6 bases). The receptor comes from a woman between 55 and 75 years old in good health and CMV-seropositive. Sequenced input: PBMCs. CDR3 region: CASSSGAFARDTQYF. CDR3 DNA: TGTGCCAGTAGTAGCGGGGCCTTTGCTAGAGATACGCAGTATTTT.